This TCR beta chain came from a study of cytomegalovirus exposure and HLA in healthy donors. Study results and caveats: Most of the TCR beta V segments (in an earlier analysis) were productive either about 87% or about 30% of the time.

Germline V gene lookup returns CDR1 SGDLS and CDR2 YYNGEE. V was cut by 4 bases and J by 3 bases, with 20 bases left in between. The CDR3 sequence is 16 residues long. The PCR employed 60 Vbeta primers together with 13 Jbeta primers. TCRdb's copy holds only in-frame clones and misses some; the assay was immunoSEQ multiplex PCR. The data show 170,000 or so clones, with around 72% seen just once and 3% to 3.5% held by the top ten. In regard to this clone: What it binds is not known.

Sample: PBMCs. This clonotype was sampled from a woman between 50 and 59 years old in good health and CMV-seropositive. The chain has TRBV9 and TRBJ2-7; D perhaps matches TRBD1 (5 bases). The CDR3 loop is CASSRAAGADYYEQYF. The CDR3 coding sequence is TGTGCCAGCAGCCGGGCCGCTGGGGCGGATTACTACGAGCAGTACTTC.